This TCR beta chain is drawn from a study of blood T cell repertoires in COVID-19. In the study overall: Acute and convalescent COVID-19 specimens originated in the United States, Italy and Spain.

Clones were sequenced by immunoSEQ multiplex PCR, and TCRdb holds only the in-frame ones, with some missing. The table lists 50,000 to 75,000 clones, approximately 93% of them singletons, with about 3% in the top ten. J was trimmed by 4 bases and V by 8 bases; bases with no gene match: 7. The length of the CDR3 is 14 residues. CDR1 is SQVTM, CDR2 ANQGSEA, per germline. Sequencing was performed on peripheral blood. The sequence was obtained from a man aged 65-85 years with active COVID-19. The chain uses TRBV29-1 and TRBJ2-2; TRBD1 matches 10 bases. CDR3 region: CSSVDRGVTGELFF. The CDR3 nucleotides read TGCAGCTCTGTGGACAGGGGGGTCACCGGGGAGCTGTTTTTT.